The TCR beta chain under discussion was sequenced for a study of T cells in women clearing cervical HPV infection. Overall study results and limits: Richness differences could reflect unmeasured T-cell content per sample. Associations may precede or follow infection; HPV-specific or memory T cells were not isolated.

Worth noting for this clone: What it binds is not known. The CDR3 extends 3 residues past the end of the read, so its final part is completed from the germline J gene.

Looked up from germline, CDR1 is MNHEY and CDR2 is SMNVEV (reference sequence). The CDR3 is 14 residues long. The protocol was immunoSEQ multiplex PCR, while the TCRdb copy is restricted to in-frame clones and leaves out a portion. This table lists 15,000 or so clones. V and J are TRBV27 and TRBJ1-1, with D possibly being TRBD1 (6 bases). The sequenced sample was blood buffy coat. This receptor was obtained from a woman aged 18-70 years with a cervical HPV16 infection that either progressed to CIN3+ or cleared (not recorded which). The CDR3 loop is CASSLRRGDFRAFF. The CDR3 bases that were read are TGTGCCAGCAGTTTACGCAGGGGCGATTTCAGA.